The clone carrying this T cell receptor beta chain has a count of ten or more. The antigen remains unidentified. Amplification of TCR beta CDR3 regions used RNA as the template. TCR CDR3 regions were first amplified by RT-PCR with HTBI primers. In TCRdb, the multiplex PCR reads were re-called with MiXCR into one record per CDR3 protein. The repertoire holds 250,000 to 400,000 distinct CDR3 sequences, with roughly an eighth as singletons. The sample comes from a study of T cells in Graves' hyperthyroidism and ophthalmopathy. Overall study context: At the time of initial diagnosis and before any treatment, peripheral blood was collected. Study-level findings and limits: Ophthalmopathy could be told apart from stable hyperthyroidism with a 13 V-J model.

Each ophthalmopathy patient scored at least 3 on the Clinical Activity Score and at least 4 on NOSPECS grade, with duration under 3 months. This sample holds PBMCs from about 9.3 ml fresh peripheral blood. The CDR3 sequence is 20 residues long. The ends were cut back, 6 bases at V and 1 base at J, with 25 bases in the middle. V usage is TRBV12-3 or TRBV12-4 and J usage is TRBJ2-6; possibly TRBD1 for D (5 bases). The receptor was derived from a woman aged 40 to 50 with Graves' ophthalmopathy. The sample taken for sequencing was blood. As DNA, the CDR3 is TGTGCCAGCAGATATTCAACAGGTGTCAGTTGGGGTTCTGGGGCCAACGTCCTGACTTTC. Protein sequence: CASRYSTGVSWGSGANVLTF.